A single sample is the source of the 20 T cell receptor beta chains below, sequenced in a study of glioma-infiltrating T cells after dendritic cell vaccination. The time point is: after dendritic cell vaccination, including at tumor progression/relapse. Here immunoSEQ multiplex PCR was the method, and the copy in TCRdb shows in-frame clones only, minus some. Here the sample spans approximately 90,000 clones, more than 80% being singletons. Here the sequenced sample was blood, taken after dendritic cell vaccination. All receptors derive from a human donor with glioblastoma.

V usage is TRBV6-1 and J usage is TRBJ2-7; 8 nucleotides line up with TRBD2. V lost 7 bases and J lost 4; bases outside the gene matches: 9. The CDR3 is 14 residues long. From germline, CDR1 is MNHNS and CDR2 SASEGT. The CDR3 sequence is CASTQGGLAYEQYF. The CDR3 bases are TGTGCCAGCACCCAAGGAGGACTAGCTTACGAGCAGTACTTC.

In its sample, this clone was seen a few times. The chain combines TRBV9 with TRBJ1-2; D unclear. The ends were cut back, 3 bases at V and 8 bases at J, with 20 bases in the middle. CDR3 size: 15 residues. From germline, CDR1 is SGDLS and CDR2 YYNGEE. Here the CDR3 reads CASSASGSLRTGYTF. CDR3 in DNA: TGTGCCAGCAGCGCTTCCGGGTCCCTCCGAACGGGCTACACCTTC.

J is TRBJ1-1 and V is TRBV5-1, with D unclear. The CDR3 consists of 14 residues. V lost 4 bases and J 5 bases, leaving 15 bases between the germline ends. Germline assignment: CDR1 SGHRS and CDR2 YFSETQ. CDR3 in DNA: TGCGCCAGCAGCCGTTCTCGGGGAAATACTGAAGCTTTCTTT. It specifies CASSRSRGNTEAFF. The entire variable domain, with the rest obtained from reference TRBV5-1 and TRBJ1-1, is as follows: KAGVTQTPRYLIKTRGQQVTLSCSPISGHRSVSWYQQTPGQGLQFLFEYFSETQRNKGNFPGRFSGRQFSNSRSEMNVSTLELGDSALYLCASSRSRGNTEAFFGQGTRLTVV.

This clone was recorded only once. CDR3 protein: CASNPFWNLGTGLENTEAFF. As DNA, the CDR3 is TGCGCCAGCAACCCCTTTTGGAATTTGGGGACAGGGTTAGAGAACACTGAAGCTTTCTTT. The V call is TRBV10-1, the J call TRBJ1-1; 9 bases match TRBD1. From germline, CDR1 is WNHNN and CDR2 SYGVQD (reference sequence). V lost 7 bases and J lost 1; bases outside the gene matches: 22. The CDR3 runs 20 residues.

Only a few counts were recorded for this clone. This chain joins TRBV6-6 and TRBJ1-6, with 7 bases fitting TRBD1. The V gene end was trimmed by 7 bases and the J gene end by 4 bases; junction bases not matched to a gene: 4. The CDR3 is 14 amino acids. Per germline, CDR1 MNHNY and CDR2 SVGAGI (reference sequence). The DNA of the CDR3 is TGTGCCAGCACGGGGACAGCATATAATTCACCCCTCCACTTT. Translating it yields CASTGTAYNSPLHF.

V gene TRBV29-1 combines with J gene TRBJ2-7; 8 bases fit TRBD1. There are 14 residues in the CDR3. The germline V gene encodes CDR1 SQVTM and CDR2 ANQGSEA. Losses at the gene ends were 0 bases for V and 6 bases for J; bases not matched to a gene: 7. The CDR3 region has the DNA TGCAGCGTTGAAGATCAAGACAGGGGATGCGAGCAGTACGTC. It yields the protein CSVEDQDRGCEQYV.

The J gene is TRBJ2-1, the V gene TRBV7-9; 8 bases are a match to TRBD1. CDR3 length: 14 residues. Germline V gene data show CDR1 as SEHNR and CDR2 as FQNEAQ (reference sequence). Losses at the gene ends were 3 bases for V and 8 bases for J; bases not matched to a gene: 6. The CDR3 is CASSFGQGLDEQFF. CDR3 sequence (DNA): TGTGCCAGCAGCTTCGGACAGGGTCTCGATGAGCAGTTCTTC.

The sample holds a few counts of this clone. V is TRBV6-1 and J is TRBJ2-7; TRBD1 matches at 7 bases. The CDR3 spans 13 residues. V shed 6 bases, J shed 2 bases, and the junction held 4 bases outside the gene matches. Germline V CDR1 and CDR2: MNHNS, SASEGT. In DNA form, the CDR3 reads TGTGCCAGCAGCGTTGGACAGGCCTACGAGCAGTACTTC. It encodes CASSVGQAYEQYF.

The chain recombines TRBV14 with TRBJ1-2; a weak D match, TRBD1 (5 bases). The CDR3 length is 14 residues. The germline V gene encodes CDR1 SGHDN and CDR2 FVKESK. V gave up 0 bases and J gave up 4 bases, with 9 bases separating them. CDR3: CASSQDQGRYGYTF. DNA of the CDR3: TGTGCCAGCAGCCAAGACCAGGGTCGCTATGGCTACACCTTC.

This clone was seen once. The chain is built from TRBV5-1 and TRBJ2-5; TRBD2 is a possible D gene (5 bases). The germline V gene encodes CDR1 SGHRS and CDR2 YFSETQ. The CDR3 extends over 14 amino acids. V lost 4 bases, J lost 2 bases, and 12 bases lay in between. The CDR3 coding sequence is TGCGCCAGCAGCCCAGGACTCCTACAAGAGACCCAGTACTTC. It is translated as CASSPGLLQETQYF.

V and J are TRBV7-8 and TRBJ2-2; 13 nucleotides agree with TRBD2. The J segment lost 5 bases and the V segment lost 5 bases, leaving 8 bases of the junction unmatched. The CDR3 loop spans 17 amino acids. Per germline, CDR1 SGHVS and CDR2 FQNEAQ. CDR3 protein: CASSPLTSGGATGELFF. The CDR3 coding sequence is TGTGCCAGCAGCCCACTCACTAGCGGGGGGGCAACCGGGGAGCTGTTTTTT.

This clone has just a few counts. The chain has TRBV2 and TRBJ2-5, with 11 nucleotides matching TRBD1. CDR3 size: 15 residues. The J segment lost 6 bases and the V segment lost 0 bases, leaving 3 bases of the junction unmatched. CDR1 is SNHLY, CDR2 FYNNEI, per germline. This CDR3 reads CASSEAGTGGKTQYF. The CDR3 coding sequence is TGTGCCAGCAGTGAAGCCGGGACAGGGGGAAAGACCCAGTACTTC. Variable domain in full (rest from reference TRBV2 and TRBJ2-5): EPEVTQTPSHQVTQMGQEVILRCVPISNHLYFYWYRQILGQKVEFLVSFYNNEISEKSEIFDDQFSVERPDGSNFTLKIRSTKLEDSAMYFCASSEAGTGGKTQYFGPGTRLLVL.

This sequence joins TRBV11-2 and TRBJ2-7; TRBD2 might be the D (7 bases). The CDR3 extends over 16 amino acids. V lost 3 bases to trimming and J lost 1 base, with 16 bases between them. Germline values: CDR1 SGHAT, CDR2 FQNNGV. The CDR3 loop is CASSFSAGAISYEQYF. Here the CDR3 DNA reads TGTGCCAGCAGCTTTTCGGCGGGGGCCATATCCTACGAGCAGTACTTC.

The chain is built from TRBV15 and TRBJ2-7; 7 bases agree with TRBD2. This CDR3 spans 14 amino acids. CDR1 LNHNV and CDR2 YYDKDF come from the germline V gene (reference sequence). V lost 0 bases to trimming and J lost 9 bases; unmatched junction nucleotides: 8. This CDR3 is CATSRDREGRGQYV. The DNA for the CDR3 is TGTGCCACCAGCAGAGATAGGGAGGGACGGGGGCAGTACGTC.

The V call is TRBV6-6, the J call TRBJ1-5, with D unclear. V was shortened by 5 bases and J by 7 bases, with 15 bases between the two germline ends. Germline V gene lookup returns CDR1 MNHNY and CDR2 SVGAGI (reference sequence). This CDR3 region has 14 residues. CDR3 loop: CASSGPTQVQPQHF. The CDR3 coding sequence is TGTGCCAGCAGTGGGCCCACCCAGGTGCAGCCCCAGCATTTT.

The rearrangement joins TRBV5-4 to TRBJ1-2, with a possible D match to TRBD1 (5 bases). Germline V lookup: CDR1 SGHNT, CDR2 YYREEE (reference sequence). V was clipped by 1 base and J by 7 bases, with 14 bases between them. The CDR3 has 14 residues. The CDR3: CASSLQGVLGGYTF. For the CDR3, the DNA is TGTGCCAGCAGCTTGCAAGGGGTCCTGGGTGGCTACACCTTC.

Only one count was recorded for this clone. The V and J genes are TRBV9 and TRBJ1-2; 8 positions agree with TRBD1. The ends lost 4 bases at V and 0 bases at J; junction bases unmatched: 5. Looked up from germline, CDR1 is SGDLS and CDR2 is YYNGEE. The CDR3 is 15 amino acids. The CDR3 sequence: CASSPTGVANYGYTF. The CDR3 DNA follows: TGTGCCAGCAGCCCGACAGGGGTAGCTAACTATGGCTACACCTTC.

The chain is built from TRBV19 and TRBJ2-1; TRBD1 aligns across 7 bases. V lost 10 bases and J lost 0; bases outside the gene matches: 9. This CDR3 is built from 15 residues. Looked up from germline, CDR1 is LNHDA and CDR2 is SQIVND (reference sequence). The CDR3 coding sequence is TGTGCCACCACCCAGACAGGGAGCTCCTACAATGAGCAGTTCTTC. Amino acid sequence: CATTQTGSSYNEQFF.

There are a few counts of this clone. The chain is built from TRBV7-9 and TRBJ1-2; TRBD1 agrees at 9 bases. Germline V lookup: CDR1 SEHNR, CDR2 FQNEAQ (reference sequence). The CDR3 totals 14 residues. The V and J ends lost 0 bases and 4 bases, in that order; junction bases with no gene match: 0. CDR3 residues: CASSLADRGYGYTF. The CDR3 nucleotides read TGTGCCAGCAGCTTAGCGGACAGGGGCTATGGCTACACCTTC.

CDR3 sequence reads: CASSSPGRNYGYTF. The CDR3, as DNA: TGTGCCAGCAGTTCCCCGGGGAGAAACTATGGCTACACCTTC. V gene TRBV6-5 combines with J gene TRBJ1-2, with D unresolved. Trimming took 4 bases from V and 2 from J, leaving 11 bases between them. This CDR3 has 14 amino acids. CDR1 is MNHEY, CDR2 SVGAGI, per germline.